These 31 T cell receptor beta chains originate from one sample sequenced in a study of cytomegalovirus exposure and HLA in healthy donors. Primers: 60 Vbeta forward and 13 Jbeta reverse. Profiling relied on immunoSEQ multiplex PCR, and the TCRdb table lists in-frame clones only, not all of them. Here the sample spans over 85,000 clones, 76% being singletons. The sample was PBMCs. These receptors originate from a man aged 40-49 years in good health and CMV-seronegative.

This chain links TRBV6-1 with TRBJ2-5; D remains unclear. V lost 2 bases and J lost 4, with 8 bases in between. From germline, CDR1 is MNHNS and CDR2 SASEGT. CDR3 size: 13 residues. The CDR3 spells CASSETALETQYF. DNA for the CDR3: TGTGCCAGCAGTGAAACTGCGTTAGAGACCCAGTACTTC.

The J gene is TRBJ2-3, the V gene TRBV5-1; 8 positions match TRBD1. CDR1 and CDR2 (germline): SGHRS, YFSETQ. The V segment lost 4 bases and the J segment 2 bases; nucleotides outside the gene matches: 3. This CDR3 spans 14 amino acids. CDR3 region: CASSPDRATDTQYF. CDR3 sequence (DNA): TGCGCCAGCAGCCCGGACAGGGCCACAGATACGCAGTATTTT.

V and J are TRBV29-1 and TRBJ2-1; perhaps TRBD1 as D (5 bases). This CDR3 is built from 12 residues. Trimming removed 5 bases from V and 9 bases from J, with 14 bases in between. Germline CDR1 reads SQVTM; CDR2 reads ANQGSEA. CDR3 residues: CSVSGKWGEQFF. In nucleotides, the CDR3 is TGCAGCGTTTCAGGGAAGTGGGGTGAGCAGTTCTTC.

This clone was seen a handful of times. One end of the junction does not line up with germline, which may come from a read error. The chain joins TRBV7-2 to TRBJ1-1; possibly TRBD1 for D (5 bases). CDR1 and CDR2 (germline): SGHTA, FQGNSA. This CDR3 has 15 amino acids. In DNA form, the CDR3 reads TGTGCCAGCAGCTTAGTTGCGGGGGAAGGGGTAGAAGCTTCCTTT. Residues: CASSLVAGEGVEASF.

CDR3 region: CASKGTNDNEQFF. CDR3 in DNA: TGCGCCAGCAAAGGGACAAACGACAATGAGCAGTTCTTC. The chain carries TRBV5-1 and TRBJ2-1; maybe TRBD1 (6 bases). This CDR3 contains 13 residues. Germline V gene lookup returns CDR1 SGHRS and CDR2 YFSETQ. V lost 6 bases and J lost 5, with 12 bases in between.

The rearrangement uses TRBV19 and TRBJ2-2; the D gene is possibly TRBD2 (6 bases). CDR1 is LNHDA and CDR2 is SQIVND in the germline V gene (reference sequence). CDR3 size: 13 residues. V lost 4 bases to trimming and J lost 5 bases, with 8 bases between them. The CDR3 region is CASSRRGTGELFF. The CDR3 bases are TGTGCCAGTAGTAGGAGGGGTACCGGGGAGCTGTTTTTT.

This clone has a single count. The chain has TRBV2 and TRBJ1-1, with D possibly being TRBD1 (5 bases). CDR1 is SNHLY, CDR2 FYNNEI, per germline. The CDR3 consists of 12 residues. Trimming removed 5 bases at V and 8 bases at J, with 12 bases between. CDR3 sequence reads: CASSTGLKEAFF. The CDR3 DNA is TGTGCCAGCAGTACAGGCTTGAAGGAAGCTTTCTTT.

The chain carries TRBV6-5 and TRBJ2-3; 9 positions agree with TRBD2. The CDR3 runs to 14 residues. Germline V gene sequence: CDR1 MNHEY, CDR2 SVGAGI. The V gene end was trimmed by 5 bases and the J gene end by 5 bases; junction bases not matched to a gene: 5. This CDR3 reads CASSPLTSGDTQYF. For the CDR3, the DNA is TGTGCCAGCAGTCCCCTGACTAGCGGAGATACGCAGTATTTT.

The chain employs TRBV27 and TRBJ2-7, with TRBD1 identical over 7 bases. J was trimmed by 3 bases and V by 6 bases; bases with no gene match: 14. The CDR3 is 16 amino acids. Germline values: CDR1 MNHEY, CDR2 SMNVEV (reference sequence). The CDR3 loop is CASSRAGTVSNYEQYF. CDR3 DNA sequence: TGTGCCAGCAGCCGAGCCGGGACAGTCTCTAACTACGAGCAGTACTTC.

The chain uses TRBV2 and TRBJ1-5; 7 bases agree with TRBD1. The CDR3 spans 13 residues. The germline CDR1 and CDR2 sequences are SNHLY and FYNNEI. V shed 6 bases and J 5 bases; nucleotides not matched to a gene: 4. CDR3 region: CASREQGYQPQHF. The CDR3 DNA follows: TGTGCCAGCAGAGAACAGGGGTATCAGCCCCAGCATTTT.

The chain combines TRBV5-1 with TRBJ2-7, with TRBD2 identical over 8 bases. The CDR3 length is 15 residues. The V gene's germline CDR1 is SGHRS and CDR2 YFSETQ. V shed 3 bases, J shed 0 bases, and the junction held 5 bases outside the gene matches. In DNA, the CDR3 is TGCGCCAGCAGCTCTTTAGCGGGAACCTCCTACGAGCAGTACTTC. Amino acid sequence: CASSSLAGTSYEQYF.

The gene calls are TRBV2 and TRBJ2-7; 7 positions agree with TRBD1. The V segment lost 6 bases and the J segment 3 bases; nucleotides outside the gene matches: 5. Germline-derived CDR1 and CDR2 are SNHLY and FYNNEI. This CDR3 contains 13 residues. The CDR3 nucleotides are TGTGCCAGCAGCACACGGACAGGCTACGAGCAGTACTTC. It is translated as CASSTRTGYEQYF.

The J gene is TRBJ2-1, the V gene TRBV5-1, with 8 bases fitting TRBD2. The V and J ends lost 2 bases and 7 bases, in that order; junction bases with no gene match: 20. Germline assignment: CDR1 SGHRS and CDR2 YFSETQ. The CDR3 consists of 19 residues. The CDR3 reads CASSFQGTTGGLPGNEQFF. The CDR3 region has the DNA TGCGCCAGCAGCTTCCAGGGTACGACGGGGGGGCTACCCGGGAATGAGCAGTTCTTC.

The J gene is TRBJ1-1, the V gene TRBV6-5; D remains unclear. This CDR3 spans 15 amino acids. Trimming pared 6 bases from V and 1 base from J, leaving 15 bases between. Germline assignment: CDR1 MNHEY and CDR2 SVGAGI. The CDR3 nucleotides are TGTGCCAGCAGACCCAGGACGGCGGGGAACACTGAAGCTTTCTTT. Translation: CASRPRTAGNTEAFF.

This clone was detected only once. The genes are TRBV28 and TRBJ2-5; 8 bases are a match to TRBD1. Unmatched junction bases numbered 10, after V lost 5 bases and J lost 5 bases. The CDR3 runs 15 residues. CDR1 is MDHEN and CDR2 is SYDVKM in the germline V gene. As DNA, the CDR3 is TGTGCCAGCAGTAACAGGGGGAGGTGGATGGAGACCCAGTACTTC. Translation gives CASSNRGRWMETQYF.

This clone was counted once. Germline is not matched at one junction end, which may reflect a read error. The rearrangement links TRBV4-1 to TRBJ1-6; D possibly corresponds to TRBD1 (5 bases). Germline V CDR1 and CDR2: MGHRA, YSYEKL. The CDR3 totals 16 residues. CDR3: CASSQGGRSYNSPPHF. The CDR3 nucleotides read TGCGCCAGCAGCCAAGGGGGCCGGTCCTATAATTCACCCCCCCACTTT.

J is TRBJ2-7 and V is TRBV7-9, with 8 positions matching TRBD1. The CDR3 totals 15 residues. With 1 base clipped from V and 6 bases from J, the junction kept 8 bases outside the gene matches. Germline V gene data show CDR1 as SEHNR and CDR2 as FQNEAQ (reference sequence). The CDR3 DNA reads as TGTGCCAGCAGCTTAGGGCAGGGGGCATCGGGCGAGCAGTACTTC. It translates to CASSLGQGASGEQYF.

The chain combines TRBV5-6 with TRBJ2-7, with D perhaps TRBD1 (6 bases). From germline, CDR1 is SGHDT and CDR2 YYEEEE. This CDR3 region has 19 residues. V was shortened by 2 bases and J by 1 base, with 25 bases between the two germline ends. Here the CDR3 reads CASSFPPAVGRQASYEQYF. For the CDR3, the DNA is TGTGCCAGCAGCTTTCCCCCCGCGGTTGGGAGACAGGCGTCCTACGAGCAGTACTTC.

The chain recombines TRBV28 with TRBJ1-2; D is ambiguous. Germline loops: CDR1 MDHEN, CDR2 SYDVKM. V was pared by 6 bases and J by 4 bases, with 12 bases between. This CDR3 has 13 residues. Written as DNA, the CDR3 is TGTGCCAGCAGCCGGAGATTCATCTATGGCTACACCTTC. It is translated as CASSRRFIYGYTF.

The chain has TRBV18 and TRBJ1-2; 7 bases fit TRBD1. Per germline, CDR1 KGHSH and CDR2 LQKENI. The CDR3 extends over 15 amino acids. Unmatched junction bases numbered 3, after V lost 2 bases and J lost 0 bases. The CDR3: CASSPRTGANYGYTF. The CDR3 coding sequence is TGTGCCAGCTCACCAAGGACAGGAGCTAACTATGGCTACACCTTC.

The chain joins TRBV29-1 to TRBJ1-3, with D possibly TRBD1 on 6 matching bases. CDR3 length equals 14 residues. Trimming pared 6 bases from V and 2 bases from J, leaving 14 bases between. Germline assignment: CDR1 SQVTM and CDR2 ANQGSEA. The CDR3: CSVLQGNAGNTIYF. CDR3 in DNA: TGCAGCGTACTACAGGGTAATGCTGGAAACACCATATATTTT.

CDR3 nucleotides: TGTGCCAGCAGCAGGGACAGGGGGCAGGATCAGCCCCAGCATTTT. This encodes CASSRDRGQDQPQHF. This chain uses TRBV6-5 with TRBJ1-5; 12 bases fit TRBD1. The V gene's germline CDR1 is MNHEY and CDR2 SVGAGI. The CDR3 length is 15 residues. Trimming removed 6 bases from V and 5 bases from J; junction bases left unmatched: 5.

The chain recombines TRBV4-2 with TRBJ1-3; D gene ambiguous. Germline assignment: CDR1 LGHNA and CDR2 YNFKEQ. The V and J ends lost 0 bases and 0 bases respectively, with 15 bases between them. This CDR3 contains 18 residues. CDR3: CASSQDWRQKFSGNTIYF. The CDR3, as DNA: TGTGCCAGCAGCCAAGATTGGAGGCAGAAGTTCTCTGGAAACACCATATATTTT.

Written as DNA, the CDR3 is TGCAGCAACCCCCCCCTACAGGGTGGCAATCAGCCCCAGCATTTT. Translation: CSNPPLQGGNQPQHF. J is TRBJ1-5 and V is TRBV29-1; weak D call: TRBD1 (6 bases). This CDR3 comprises 15 residues. In germline, CDR1 is SQVTM, CDR2 ANQGSEA. Deletions cut 8 bases from V and 2 bases from J, with 19 bases between.

The V gene is TRBV5-8, the J gene TRBJ1-3, with D perhaps matching TRBD1 (5 bases). Trimming cost V 0 bases and J 0 bases, with 13 bases left between them. This CDR3 comprises 17 residues. The germline V gene encodes CDR1 SGHTS and CDR2 YDEGEE. The CDR3 region is CASSLVFGAYSGNTIYF. The CDR3 region has the DNA TGTGCCAGCAGCTTGGTTTTTGGGGCCTACTCTGGAAACACCATATATTTT.

The rearrangement uses TRBV28 and TRBJ2-1; the match to TRBD2 covers 16 bases. With V trimmed by 8 bases and J by 2 bases, 3 bases remained unmatched. This CDR3 region has 16 residues. Germline-derived CDR1 and CDR2 are MDHEN and SYDVKM. The DNA for the CDR3 is TGTGCCAGCGGGGGACTAGCGGGGGGGCCCTACAATGAGCAGTTCTTC. Its protein product is CASGGLAGGPYNEQFF. Full variable domain (rest looked up from reference TRBV28 and TRBJ2-1): DVKVTQSSRYLVKRTGEKVFLECVQDMDHENMFWYRQDPGLGLRLIYFSYDVKMKEKGDIPEGYSVSREKKERFSLILESASTNQTSMYLCASGGLAGGPYNEQFFGPGTRLTVL.

The chain combines TRBV21-1 with TRBJ2-7; the listed D gene, TRBD1, was not tested against the DNA. TRBV21-1 is described as a pseudogene. This CDR3 has 16 residues. CDR3 in amino acids: CASSKKEDSSGYEQYF. The CDR3, as DNA: TGTGCCAGCAGCAAAAAGGAGGACAGTTCGGGCTACGAGCAGTACTTC.

The chain employs TRBV18 and TRBJ2-3; possible D gene TRBD1, 5 bases. This CDR3 comprises 13 residues. The germline CDR1 and CDR2 sequences are KGHSH and LQKENI. The V end lost 3 bases, the J end lost 3 bases, and 7 bases lay between the germline ends. CDR3 protein: CASSPTVTDTQYF. The CDR3, as DNA: TGTGCCAGCTCACCGACAGTTACAGATACGCAGTATTTT.

The rearrangement links TRBV6-5 to TRBJ1-1; D possibly corresponds to TRBD1 (5 bases). CDR3 length equals 13 residues. V shed 5 bases and J shed 1 base, with 8 bases lying between them. Per germline, CDR1 MNHEY and CDR2 SVGAGI. CDR3 residues: CASSRQTNTEAFF. Here the CDR3 DNA reads TGTGCCAGCAGTCGACAGACGAACACTGAAGCTTTCTTT.

V and J are TRBV28 and TRBJ2-4, with a possible D match to TRBD2 (5 bases). Trimming stripped 7 bases from V and 11 bases from J, with 15 bases between. This CDR3 spans 12 amino acids. CDR1 MDHEN and CDR2 SYDVKM come from the germline V gene. The chain's CDR3 is CASTRTDGVQYF. The CDR3 DNA follows: TGTGCCAGCACTAGAACCGACGGGGTTCAGTACTTC.

This chain uses TRBV28 with TRBJ2-3; 9 nucleotides line up with TRBD1. CDR3 size: 13 residues. Trimming cost V 11 bases and J 2 bases; bases outside gene matches: 5. The germline gives CDR1 MDHEN, CDR2 SYDVKM. The CDR3 DNA follows: TGTGCCTACCGGGACAGGGCCACAGATACGCAGTATTTT. This codes for CAYRDRATDTQYF.